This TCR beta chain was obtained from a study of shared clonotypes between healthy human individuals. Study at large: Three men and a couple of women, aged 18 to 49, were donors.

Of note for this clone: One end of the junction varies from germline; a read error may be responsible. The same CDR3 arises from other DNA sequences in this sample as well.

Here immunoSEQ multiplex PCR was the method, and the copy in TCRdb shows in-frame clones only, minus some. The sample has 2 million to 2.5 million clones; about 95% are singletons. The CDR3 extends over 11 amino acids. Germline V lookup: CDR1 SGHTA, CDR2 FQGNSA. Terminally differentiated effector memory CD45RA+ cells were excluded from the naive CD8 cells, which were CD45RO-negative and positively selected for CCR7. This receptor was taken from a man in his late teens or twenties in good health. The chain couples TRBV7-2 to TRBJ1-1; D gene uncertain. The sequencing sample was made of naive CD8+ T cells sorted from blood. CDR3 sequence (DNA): TGCGCCAGCAGCTCATGGTCGGTGGCTTTCTTT. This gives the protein CASSSWSVAFF.